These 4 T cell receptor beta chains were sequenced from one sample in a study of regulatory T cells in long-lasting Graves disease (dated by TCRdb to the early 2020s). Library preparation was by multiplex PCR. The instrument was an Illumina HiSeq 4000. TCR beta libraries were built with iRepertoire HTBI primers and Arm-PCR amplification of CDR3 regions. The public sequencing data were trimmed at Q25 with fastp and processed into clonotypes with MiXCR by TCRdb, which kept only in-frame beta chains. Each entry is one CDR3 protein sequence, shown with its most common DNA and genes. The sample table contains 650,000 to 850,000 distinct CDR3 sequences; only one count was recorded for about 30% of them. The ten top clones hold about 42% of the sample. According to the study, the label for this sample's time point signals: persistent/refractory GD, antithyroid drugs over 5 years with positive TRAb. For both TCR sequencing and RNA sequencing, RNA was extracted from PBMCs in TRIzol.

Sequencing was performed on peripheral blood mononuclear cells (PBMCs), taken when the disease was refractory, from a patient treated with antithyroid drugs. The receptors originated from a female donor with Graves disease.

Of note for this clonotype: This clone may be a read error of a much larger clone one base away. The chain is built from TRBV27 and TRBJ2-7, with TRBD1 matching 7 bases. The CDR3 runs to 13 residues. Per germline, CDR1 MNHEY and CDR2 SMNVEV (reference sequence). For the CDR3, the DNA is TGTGCCGGCAGTTTTACAGGGGACTACGAGCAGTACTTC. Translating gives CAGSFTGDYEQYF.

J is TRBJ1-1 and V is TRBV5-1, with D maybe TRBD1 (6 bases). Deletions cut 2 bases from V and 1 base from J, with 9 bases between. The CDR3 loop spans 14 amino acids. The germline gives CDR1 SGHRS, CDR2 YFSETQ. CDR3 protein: CASSFKQGNTEAFF. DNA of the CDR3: TGCGCCAGCAGCTTCAAACAGGGGAACACTGAAGCTTTCTTT.

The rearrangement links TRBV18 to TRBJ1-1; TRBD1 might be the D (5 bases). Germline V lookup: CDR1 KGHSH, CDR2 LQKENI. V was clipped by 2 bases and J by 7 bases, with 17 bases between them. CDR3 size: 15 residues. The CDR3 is CASSPRDRRTGEAFF. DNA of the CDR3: TGTGCCAGCTCACCAAGGGACCGCAGGACTGGTGAAGCTTTCTTT.

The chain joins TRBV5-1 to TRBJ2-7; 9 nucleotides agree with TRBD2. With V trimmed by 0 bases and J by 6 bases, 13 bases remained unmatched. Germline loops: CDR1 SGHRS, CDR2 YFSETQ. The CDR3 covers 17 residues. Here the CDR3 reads CASSLGLAGGHRGEQYF. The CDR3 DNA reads TGCGCCAGCAGCTTGGGTCTCGCGGGAGGGCACCGTGGCGAGCAGTACTTC. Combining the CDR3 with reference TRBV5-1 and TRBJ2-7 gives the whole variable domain KAGVTQTPRYLIKTRGQQVTLSCSPISGHRSVSWYQQTPGQGLQFLFEYFSETQRNKGNFPGRFSGRQFSNSRSEMNVSTLELGDSALYLCASSLGLAGGHRGEQYFGPGTRLTVT.